The present TCR beta chain was sequenced within a study of T cell repertoires in cytomegalovirus infection. CDR1 and CDR2 from the germline V gene are MNHEY and SVGEGT. Between the trimmed V and J ends, which lost 8 bases and 1 base, there was a span of 8 bases. The CDR3 is made up of 12 amino acids. Ten or more counts support this clonotype. The antigen remains undetermined. TCRdb re-analysed the reads in MiXCR, keeping a single row per CDR3 protein. The sample carries roughly 120,000 distinct CDR3 sequences, over 9.5% recorded once. The V call is TRBV6-2 or TRBV6-3, the J call TRBJ1-1, with D possibly matching TRBD1 (5 bases). The sample comprised PBMCs, sequenced either directly or after in vitro stimulation (not recorded which). The receptor was derived from a human donor in good health (CMV status not recorded). Some clones in this sample may be carry-over from other donors' samples. This CDR3 reads CASGDRNTEAFF. The CDR3, as DNA: TGTGCCAGCGGAGACAGGAACACTGAAGCTTTCTTT.